The clone carrying this TCR beta chain was seen once. Its specificity is not known. This specimen belongs to a study of shared clonotypes between healthy human individuals. Study overall: With ages of 18 to 49, the donors were two women and three men.

The authors distributed each subset's genomic DNA evenly over several immunoSEQ plates. TCRdb's table, derived via immunoSEQ multiplex PCR, lists solely in-frame clones and lacks some. In the table there are hundreds of thousands of clones, around 95% of which are singletons. General study points: Sorted-subset samples were not fully sequenced, rarefaction indicated.

The CDR3 is 16 amino acids. Trimming shortened V by 1 base and J by 2 bases, and 12 bases separated the two germline ends. Per the germline V gene, CDR1 is SGHDN and CDR2 is FVKESK. CD8 cells classed as naive were CD45RO-negative and positively selected for CCR7, excluding terminally differentiated effector memory CD45RA+ cells. Sequenced sample: naive CD8+ T cells sorted from blood. The chain employs TRBV14 and TRBJ2-1, with D maybe TRBD2 (6 bases). This TCR derives from a woman aged 30 to 39 in good health. This chain's CDR3 is CASSQVPAGPYNEQFF. The CDR3 coding sequence is TGTGCCAGCAGCCAAGTGCCCGCGGGGCCCTACAATGAGCAGTTCTTC. Looking up the rest from reference TRBV14 and TRBJ2-1 gives the full variable domain: EAGVTQFPSHSVIEKGQTVTLRCDPISGHDNLYWYRRVMGKEIKFLLHFVKESKQDESGMPNNRFLAERTGGTYSTLKVQPAELEDSGVYFCASSQVPAGPYNEQFFGPGTRLTVL.